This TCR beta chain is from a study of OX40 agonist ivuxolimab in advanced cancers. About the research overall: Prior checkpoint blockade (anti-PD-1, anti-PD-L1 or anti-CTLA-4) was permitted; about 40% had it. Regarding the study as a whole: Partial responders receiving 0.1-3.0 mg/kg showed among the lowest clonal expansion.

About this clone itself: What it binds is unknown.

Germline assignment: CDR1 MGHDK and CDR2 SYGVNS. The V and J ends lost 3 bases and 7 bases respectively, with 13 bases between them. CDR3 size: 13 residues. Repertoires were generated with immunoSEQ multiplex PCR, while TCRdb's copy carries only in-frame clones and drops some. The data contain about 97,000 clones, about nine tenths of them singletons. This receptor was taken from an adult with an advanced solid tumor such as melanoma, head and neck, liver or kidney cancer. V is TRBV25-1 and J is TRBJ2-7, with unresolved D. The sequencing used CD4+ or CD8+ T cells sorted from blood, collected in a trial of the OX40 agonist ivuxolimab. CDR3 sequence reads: CASSDSTPGEQYF. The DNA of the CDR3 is TGTGCCAGCAGTGATTCCACACCTGGGGAGCAGTACTTC.